This TCR beta chain was observed in a study of spatial heterogeneity in lung cancer. Study as a whole: Alpha-chain sequences were detected in numbers that were consistently lower than beta-chain sequences.

Study observations and caveats: Within tumors, counts of expanded alpha and beta TCRs tracked tumor mutation counts.

At least ten counts were recorded for this clonotype. Its antigen remains unidentified. Unique molecular identifiers tagged every individual TCR cDNA molecule. TCRdb passed the 5' RACE reads through MiXCR, listing each CDR3 protein once. Of about 21,000 distinct CDR3 sequences listed, 2.8% are singletons. V was shortened by 4 bases and J by 6 bases, with 9 bases between the two germline ends. There are 11 residues in the CDR3. From germline, CDR1 is GTSNPN and CDR2 SVGIG (reference sequence). Time point noted: sample taken at primary tumor resection. Patients with untreated early-stage non-small cell lung cancer, numbering roughly 69, were the donors.

The sequencing used lung tumor tissue, collected at surgery. The source of this sequence is a male donor with early-stage non-small cell lung cancer. The chain is built from TRBV30 and TRBJ1-1; D is unresolved. DNA for the CDR3: TGTGCCTGGAAATTGGAATCTGAAGCTTTCTTT. It specifies CAWKLESEAFF. The full variable domain, its missing parts supplied by reference TRBV30 and TRBJ1-1, is SQTIHQWPATLVQPVGSPLSLECTVEGTSNPNLYWYRQAAGRGLQLLFYSVGIGQISSEVPQNLSASRPQDRQFILSSKKLLLSDSGFYLCAWKLESEAFFGQGTRLTVV.